The 6 T cell receptor beta chains below were found in one sample sequenced in a study of OX40 agonist ivuxolimab in advanced cancers. The table came from immunoSEQ multiplex PCR; TCRdb's copy has only in-frame clones and leaves some out. The sample has 57,000 or so clones; approximately 81% are singletons. The sample here was CD4+ or CD8+ T cells sorted from blood, taken in a trial of the OX40 agonist ivuxolimab. The source is an adult with an advanced solid tumor such as melanoma, head and neck, liver or kidney cancer.

This sequence joins TRBV18 and TRBJ2-7; D remains unclear. The V gene's germline CDR1 is KGHSH and CDR2 LQKENI. V lost 8 bases to trimming and J lost 0 bases, with 8 bases between them. The CDR3 sequence is 12 residues long. The CDR3 DNA follows: TGTGCCAGCCCCCCTTTCTCCTACGAGCAGTACTTC. This translates into CASPPFSYEQYF. The full variable domain, with the rest looked up from reference TRBV18 and TRBJ2-7, is NAGVMQNPRHLVRRRGQEARLRCSPMKGHSHVYWYRQLPEEGLKFMVYLQKENIIDESGMPKERFSAEFPKEGPSILRIQQVVRGDSAAYFCASPPFSYEQYFGPGTRLTVT.

The chain employs TRBV7-2 and TRBJ1-1; D is uncertain. Germline V gene sequence: CDR1 SGHTA, CDR2 FQGNSA. The CDR3 length is 17 residues. V lost 0 bases and J lost 5, with 19 bases in between. The CDR3 nucleotides read TGTGCCAGCAGCTTAGCACGTCTATACGGGGAGACAACTGAAGCTTTCTTT. Translating gives CASSLARLYGETTEAFF.

For this clone: At one end, the junction sequence differs from germline, possibly due to a read error. V usage is TRBV7-7 and J usage is TRBJ2-3, with TRBD1 matching 7 bases. Germline V lookup: CDR1 SSHAT, CDR2 FNYEAQ (reference sequence). There are 14 residues in the CDR3. The CDR3 DNA is TGTGCTAGCAGCCGCGACAGGGCCGGAGATACGCAGTATTTT. Translating gives CASSRDRAGDTQYF. Together with reference TRBV7-7 and TRBJ2-3, the CDR3 gives the full variable domain: GAGVSQSPRYKVTKRGQDVTLRCDPISSHATLYWYQQALGQGPEFLTYFNYEAQPDKSGLPSDRFSAERPEGSISTLTIQRTEQRDSAMYRCASSRDRAGDTQYFGPGTRLTVL.

A single count supports this clone. The genes are TRBV28 and TRBJ2-5; D remains unclear. The V and J ends lost 3 bases and 0 bases respectively, with 11 bases between them. This CDR3 contains 15 residues. Per the germline V gene, CDR1 is MDHEN and CDR2 is SYDVKM. CDR3 region: CASSLMTAYQETQYF. CDR3 in DNA: TGTGCCAGCAGTTTGATGACCGCGTACCAAGAGACCCAGTACTTC.

The rearrangement uses TRBV25-1 and TRBJ1-1, with D uncertain. The length of the CDR3 is 14 residues. CDR1 is MGHDK, CDR2 SYGVNS, per germline. The ends were cut back, 1 base at V and 3 bases at J, with 9 bases in the middle. The CDR3 DNA follows: TGTGCCAGCAGTGAATTTGGGGAGTACACTGAAGCTTTCTTT. This translates into CASSEFGEYTEAFF.

The J gene is TRBJ2-2, the V gene TRBV4-3; 7 bases line up with TRBD1. V was pared by 1 base and J by 7 bases, with 9 bases of the junction left unmatched. This CDR3 has 16 amino acids. Per the germline V gene, CDR1 is LGHNA and CDR2 is YSLEER. Here the CDR3 DNA reads TGCGCCAGCAGCCAAGGGGCAACAGGGGAGATCGGGGAGCTGTTTTTT. It translates to CASSQGATGEIGELFF.